Listed here are 27 T cell receptor beta chains from one sample, sequenced in a study of blood T cell repertoires in COVID-19. Method: immunoSEQ multiplex PCR; TCRdb's copy keeps in-frame clones and lacks some. The sample has hundreds of thousands of clones; more than 75% are singletons. Sequenced material: peripheral blood. Every receptor here comes from a man between 65 and 79 years old with acute or convalescent COVID-19.

The chain carries TRBV9 and TRBJ2-1, with TRBD2 matching over 11 bases. Per germline, CDR1 SGDLS and CDR2 YYNGEE. V was clipped by 0 bases and J by 9 bases; unmatched bases: 2. The CDR3 is 14 residues long. CDR3 residues: CASSVGLAGPEQFF. The CDR3 region has the DNA TGTGCCAGCAGCGTAGGACTAGCGGGGCCTGAGCAGTTCTTC. Full variable domain (outside the CDR3, taken from reference TRBV9 and TRBJ2-1): DSGVTQTPKHLITATGQRVTLRCSPRSGDLSVYWYQQSLDQGLQFLIQYYNGEERAKGNILERFSAQQFPDLHSELNLSSLELGDSALYFCASSVGLAGPEQFFGPGTRLTVL.

V is TRBV12-2 and J is TRBJ1-5; whether TRBD1, the table's D call, matches the DNA was not checked. TRBV12-2 is flagged as a pseudogene. The CDR3 covers 20 residues. The chain's CDR3 is CASRLIQGAGSHRINQPQHF. In nucleotides, the CDR3 is TGTGCAAGTCGCTTAATACAGGGGGCTGGTTCCCACCGGATCAATCAGCCCCAGCATTTT.

This chain links TRBV5-8 with TRBJ2-7; a weak D match, TRBD2 (5 bases). V lost 2 bases, J lost 2 bases, and 11 bases lay in between. Per the germline V gene, CDR1 is SGHTS and CDR2 is YDEGEE. This CDR3 is built from 14 residues. Written as DNA, the CDR3 is TGTGCCAGCAGCTTCGGGGAAGGCGCCTACGAGCAGTACTTC. Protein: CASSFGEGAYEQYF.

The chain links TRBV28 to TRBJ1-4, with a tentative D call TRBD1 (6 bases). Germline CDR1 MDHEN, CDR2 SYDVKM. V lost 6 bases and J lost 5, with 13 bases in between. This CDR3 is 14 amino acids long. CDR3 DNA: TGTGCCAGCAGCCAAGGGGGGGGCAATGAAAAACTGTTTTTT. Its translation: CASSQGGGNEKLFF.

The DNA for the CDR3 is TGTGCCAGCTCACAGGGACAGGAGGAATCTAACTATGGCTACACCTTC. This sequence encodes CASSQGQEESNYGYTF. The chain recombines TRBV18 with TRBJ1-2, with 8 bases matching TRBD1. Trimming took 4 bases from V and 0 from J; bases not matched to a gene: 7. In germline, CDR1 is KGHSH, CDR2 LQKENI. The CDR3 runs 16 residues.

The V gene is TRBV5-6, the J gene TRBJ2-1, with 7 bases that match TRBD2. Looked up from germline, CDR1 is SGHDT and CDR2 is YYEEEE. This CDR3 contains 16 residues. V was pared by 5 bases and J by 5 bases, with 13 bases of the junction left unmatched. The CDR3 sequence is CASRQRLAAKNNEQFF. CDR3 DNA sequence: TGTGCCAGCAGACAACGGCTAGCGGCTAAAAACAATGAGCAGTTCTTC. The variable domain in full, completed from reference TRBV5-6 and TRBJ2-1, reads DAGVTQSPTHLIKTRGQQVTLRCSPKSGHDTVSWYQQALGQGPQFIFQYYEEEERQRGNFPDRFSGHQFPNYSSELNVNALLLGDSALYLCASRQRLAAKNNEQFFGPGTRLTVL.

The genes are TRBV18 and TRBJ1-1; 8 bases line up with TRBD1. V lost 3 bases and J lost 4; bases outside the gene matches: 4. Germline lookup yields CDR1 KGHSH and CDR2 LQKENI. This CDR3 is built from 14 residues. The CDR3 reads CASSPAGGPTEAFF. CDR3 nucleotides: TGTGCCAGCTCACCTGCAGGGGGCCCCACTGAAGCTTTCTTT.

The chain couples TRBV3-1 (or the pseudogene TRBV3-2) to TRBJ1-1; D is unclear. This CDR3 spans 15 amino acids. V lost 4 bases to trimming and J lost 5 bases, with 17 bases between them. Germline V lookup: CDR1 LGHDT, CDR2 YNNKEL (reference sequence). DNA of the CDR3: TGTGCCAGCAGCCTCGAGCCCACTACGAGGACTGAAGCTTTCTTT. It is translated as CASSLEPTTRTEAFF.

The V and J genes are TRBV18 and TRBJ2-7, with D possibly matching TRBD1 (5 bases). CDR3 size: 13 residues. The V end lost 2 bases, the J end lost 5 bases, and 10 bases lay between the germline ends. Germline V lookup: CDR1 KGHSH, CDR2 LQKENI. This CDR3 is CASSPMGRNEQYF. Here the CDR3 DNA reads TGTGCCAGCTCACCAATGGGGCGAAACGAGCAGTACTTC.

The rearrangement joins TRBV19 to TRBJ2-1; 12 nucleotides match TRBD2. CDR3 length equals 16 residues. In germline, CDR1 is LNHDA, CDR2 SQIVND (reference sequence). V was pared by 4 bases and J by 8 bases, with 9 bases of the junction left unmatched. The DNA of the CDR3 is TGTGCCAGTAGTACCTGGACTAGCGGGACTCGGGATGAGCAGTTCTTC. Its protein product is CASSTWTSGTRDEQFF.

This rearrangement joins TRBV5-1 to TRBJ2-1, with D tentatively TRBD1 (5 bases). The CDR3 is made up of 13 amino acids. Between the trimmed V and J ends, which lost 0 bases and 10 bases, there was a span of 11 bases. Per the germline V gene, CDR1 is SGHRS and CDR2 is YFSETQ. CDR3 nucleotide sequence: TGCGCCAGCAGCTTGGAGGCAGGGCTAGAGCAGTTCTTC. Amino acid sequence: CASSLEAGLEQFF.

The chain uses TRBV6-1 and TRBJ2-7, with 10 bases that match TRBD1. This CDR3 has 19 residues. From germline, CDR1 is MNHNS and CDR2 SASEGT. Trimming removed 4 bases from V and 0 bases from J; junction bases left unmatched: 15. The CDR3 spells CASSGSGTGEDSRSYEQYF. CDR3 nucleotides: TGTGCCAGCAGTGGCTCCGGGACAGGGGAGGACTCTCGCTCCTACGAGCAGTACTTC.

This clone was observed a single time. The chain links TRBV5-5 to TRBJ1-2, with unresolved D. The germline V gene has CDR1 SGHKS and CDR2 YYEKEE (reference sequence). The CDR3 spans 14 residues. V was shortened by 0 bases and J by 2 bases, with 8 bases between the two germline ends. The CDR3 sequence is CASSLVSQNYGYTF. CDR3 nucleotide sequence: TGTGCCAGCAGCTTGGTATCACAGAACTATGGCTACACCTTC.

This clone was observed a single time. As DNA, the CDR3 is TGTGCCAGCAGTCGTAGCGGGACCACAGATACGCAGTATTTT. Residues: CASSRSGTTDTQYF. This sequence joins TRBV28 and TRBJ2-3; 8 nucleotides match TRBD2. Germline V gene sequence: CDR1 MDHEN, CDR2 SYDVKM. This CDR3 is built from 14 residues. After removal of 5 bases from V and 2 bases from J, the junction contained 3 bases not matched to a gene.

The chain carries TRBV27 and TRBJ1-1; 9 bases are shared with TRBD1. The CDR3 is 15 residues long. V shed 9 bases and J 5 bases; nucleotides not matched to a gene: 13. CDR1 and CDR2 (germline): MNHEY, SMNVEV (reference sequence). The CDR3 is CASKEQGALVTEAFF. CDR3 coding DNA: TGTGCCAGTAAAGAACAGGGGGCGCTAGTTACTGAAGCTTTCTTT.

The chain couples TRBV30 to TRBJ1-2, with D perhaps TRBD1 (5 bases). Trimming removed 1 base at V and 8 bases at J, with 17 bases between. The CDR3 spans 14 residues. Germline CDR1 and CDR2: GTSNPN and SVGIG (reference sequence). CDR3 amino acids: CAWSANGPRDGYTF. The CDR3 coding sequence is TGTGCCTGGAGTGCGAATGGGCCGCGGGACGGCTACACCTTC. Drawing the rest from reference TRBV30 and TRBJ1-2, the complete variable domain is SQTIHQWPATLVQPVGSPLSLECTVEGTSNPNLYWYRQAAGRGLQLLFYSVGIGQISSEVPQNLSASRPQDRQFILSSKKLLLSDSGFYLCAWSANGPRDGYTFGSGTRLTVV.

This clone has a handful of counts. The chain is built from TRBV6-5 and TRBJ1-2; TRBD1 matches at 7 bases. CDR3 length equals 12 residues. V shed 7 bases, J shed 8 bases, and the junction held 7 bases outside the gene matches. CDR1 is MNHEY, CDR2 SVGAGI, per germline. CDR3 DNA sequence: TGTGCCAGCATGCGACAGGGAGGAGGCTACACCTTC. This translates into CASMRQGGGYTF.

The chain joins TRBV28 to TRBJ2-7; the D gene is possibly TRBD1 (6 bases). CDR1 is MDHEN, CDR2 SYDVKM, per germline. This CDR3 region has 12 residues. V was cut by 5 bases and J by 3 bases, with 8 bases left in between. The CDR3 DNA reads as TGTGCCAGCAGTCAGGACAGCTACGAGCAGTACTTC. It translates to CASSQDSYEQYF.

The V and J genes are TRBV30 and TRBJ1-4; TRBD1 matches 8 bases. The CDR3 spans 15 residues. The germline gives CDR1 GTSNPN, CDR2 SVGIG (reference sequence). After removal of 3 bases from V and 7 bases from J, the junction contained 10 bases not matched to a gene. Here the CDR3 reads CAWRVTGTGGEKLFF. The CDR3 DNA is TGTGCCTGGAGGGTTACCGGGACAGGCGGTGAAAAACTGTTTTTT.

The J gene is TRBJ1-1, the V gene TRBV7-9; tentative D call: TRBD1 (6 bases). The V end lost 2 bases, the J end lost 5 bases, and 15 bases lay between the germline ends. The CDR3 length is 15 residues. Germline CDR1 is SEHNR and CDR2 is FQNEAQ (reference sequence). The CDR3 DNA follows: TGTGCCAGCAGCTTATACAGGGATCGGATGACTGAAGCTTTCTTT. Translated: CASSLYRDRMTEAFF.

This clone has a single count. The sample contains more than one DNA sequence encoding this CDR3. This chain connects TRBV18 to TRBJ2-6, with 8 positions matching TRBD1. Germline V gene sequence: CDR1 KGHSH, CDR2 LQKENI. V shed 2 bases, J shed 4 bases, and the junction held 10 bases outside the gene matches. The CDR3 has 18 residues. CDR3 region: CASSPKSGGGAGANVLTF. CDR3 nucleotides: TGTGCCAGCTCACCAAAGTCAGGGGGCGGGGCGGGGGCCAACGTCCTGACTTTC.

This clone was seen a handful of times. The chain joins TRBV3-1 (or the pseudogene TRBV3-2) to TRBJ1-1; TRBD1 is a possible D gene (6 bases). Germline CDR1 LGHDT, CDR2 YNNKEL (reference sequence). V was shortened by 6 bases and J by 4 bases, with 12 bases between the two germline ends. The CDR3 contains 13 residues. In DNA, the CDR3 is TGTGCCAGCAGTCCCGGACAGTTCACTGAAGCTTTCTTT. It encodes CASSPGQFTEAFF.

This clone was seen a single time. The chain uses TRBV5-5 and TRBJ1-1; perhaps TRBD1 as D (6 bases). CDR3 size: 17 residues. Germline CDR1 and CDR2: SGHKS and YYEKEE (reference sequence). V lost 4 bases and J lost 6, with 25 bases in between. CDR3 nucleotides: TGTGCCAGCAGCCCCCGACAGGACTCTTTCCTAAATTCTGAAGCTTTCTTT. Amino acids: CASSPRQDSFLNSEAFF.

This clone has more than one count but fewer than ten. CDR3 DNA sequence: TGCGCCAGCAGGGCCGACAGGGGCATCTACGAGCAGTACTTC. Amino acids: CASRADRGIYEQYF. The J gene is TRBJ2-7, the V gene TRBV5-1, with 8 positions matching TRBD1. This CDR3 is built from 14 residues. Germline V gives CDR1 SGHRS, CDR2 YFSETQ. Trimming cost V 5 bases and J 3 bases; bases outside gene matches: 7.

J is TRBJ1-2 and V is TRBV2; 7 nucleotides agree with TRBD1. After removal of 6 bases from V and 4 bases from J, the junction contained 8 bases not matched to a gene. Germline V gene sequence: CDR1 SNHLY, CDR2 FYNNEI. The CDR3 contains 14 residues. CDR3 nucleotides: TGTGCCAGCAGGGGACAGACTAATACCTATGGCTACACCTTC. Protein sequence: CASRGQTNTYGYTF.

V gene TRBV6-5 combines with J gene TRBJ1-1; D unclear. CDR1 MNHEY and CDR2 SVGAGI come from the germline V gene. The CDR3 contains 14 residues. V was cut by 7 bases and J by 0 bases, with 12 bases left in between. Here the CDR3 DNA reads TGTGCCAGCACTGCGGTCAGAATGAACACTGAAGCTTTCTTT. Protein product: CASTAVRMNTEAFF.

V is TRBV27 and J is TRBJ2-7, with TRBD2 matching 10 bases. This CDR3 spans 15 amino acids. Trimming took 5 bases from V and 1 from J; bases not matched to a gene: 5. In germline, CDR1 is MNHEY, CDR2 SMNVEV (reference sequence). CDR3 loop: CASSRLAGVSYEQYF. Written as DNA, the CDR3 is TGTGCCAGCAGTCGTCTAGCGGGGGTTTCCTACGAGCAGTACTTC.